This entry lists 6 T cell receptor beta chains sequenced from one sample in a study of blood T cell repertoires in COVID-19. The method was immunoSEQ multiplex PCR; TCRdb's version includes in-frame clones alone and lacks a portion of them. This sample has around 200,000 clones, with 86% found just once. Source material: PBMCs or T cells enriched from blood (not recorded which). The receptors shown here come from a man aged 40-49 years with acute COVID-19.

The chain is built from TRBV27 and TRBJ1-1; D gene ambiguous. This CDR3 is built from 16 residues. Trimming stripped 6 bases from V and 4 bases from J, with 21 bases between. The germline V gene has CDR1 MNHEY and CDR2 SMNVEV (reference sequence). The CDR3 protein is CASSVFSLSRLTEAFF. For the CDR3, the DNA is TGTGCCAGCAGCGTATTCTCCCTCTCCAGGCTCACTGAAGCTTTCTTT.

V and J are TRBV5-4 and TRBJ1-4; 8 nucleotides agree with TRBD1. CDR3 size: 14 residues. The junction had 6 bases not matched to a gene; V was cut back by 4 bases and J by 7 bases. The germline V gene encodes CDR1 SGHNT and CDR2 YYREEE (reference sequence). CDR3 sequence: CASSRGQGGEKLFF. The CDR3 nucleotides are TGTGCCAGCAGCCGTGGACAGGGAGGTGAAAAACTGTTTTTT.

The chain recombines TRBV19 with TRBJ2-3, with D perhaps matching TRBD2 (6 bases). The ends were cut back, 5 bases at V and 6 bases at J, with 18 bases in the middle. The germline CDR1 and CDR2 sequences are LNHDA and SQIVND (reference sequence). This CDR3 comprises 15 residues. The DNA of the CDR3 is TGTGCCAGTAGTCTCGGGGGACGGGGCGTGGATACGCAGTATTTT. Its protein is CASSLGGRGVDTQYF.

This rearrangement joins TRBV9 to TRBJ2-3; 9 bases are shared with TRBD2. The CDR3 is made up of 15 amino acids. CDR1 and CDR2 (germline): SGDLS, YYNGEE. With V trimmed by 3 bases and J by 3 bases, 5 bases remained unmatched. CDR3 region: CASSGGLAVTDTQYF. The DNA of the CDR3 is TGTGCCAGCAGCGGGGGACTAGCAGTTACAGATACGCAGTATTTT.

The chain joins TRBV7-8 to TRBJ2-1; no clear D gene. The V gene's germline CDR1 is SGHVS and CDR2 FQNEAQ. Trimming shortened V by 5 bases and J by 0 bases, and 11 bases separated the two germline ends. The CDR3 runs to 15 residues. In nucleotides, the CDR3 is TGTGCCAGCAGCCTGGAGAGGAACTCCTACAATGAGCAGTTCTTC. It is translated as CASSLERNSYNEQFF.

A few counts support this clone. CDR3 loop: CSAKGGGEQYF. The CDR3 nucleotides are TGCAGCGCCAAAGGGGGGGGCGAGCAGTACTTC. The V gene is TRBV29-1, the J gene TRBJ2-7; D is possibly TRBD2 (7 bases). Trimming shortened V by 7 bases and J by 6 bases, and 13 bases separated the two germline ends. This CDR3 comprises 11 residues. The V gene's germline CDR1 is SQVTM and CDR2 ANQGSEA.